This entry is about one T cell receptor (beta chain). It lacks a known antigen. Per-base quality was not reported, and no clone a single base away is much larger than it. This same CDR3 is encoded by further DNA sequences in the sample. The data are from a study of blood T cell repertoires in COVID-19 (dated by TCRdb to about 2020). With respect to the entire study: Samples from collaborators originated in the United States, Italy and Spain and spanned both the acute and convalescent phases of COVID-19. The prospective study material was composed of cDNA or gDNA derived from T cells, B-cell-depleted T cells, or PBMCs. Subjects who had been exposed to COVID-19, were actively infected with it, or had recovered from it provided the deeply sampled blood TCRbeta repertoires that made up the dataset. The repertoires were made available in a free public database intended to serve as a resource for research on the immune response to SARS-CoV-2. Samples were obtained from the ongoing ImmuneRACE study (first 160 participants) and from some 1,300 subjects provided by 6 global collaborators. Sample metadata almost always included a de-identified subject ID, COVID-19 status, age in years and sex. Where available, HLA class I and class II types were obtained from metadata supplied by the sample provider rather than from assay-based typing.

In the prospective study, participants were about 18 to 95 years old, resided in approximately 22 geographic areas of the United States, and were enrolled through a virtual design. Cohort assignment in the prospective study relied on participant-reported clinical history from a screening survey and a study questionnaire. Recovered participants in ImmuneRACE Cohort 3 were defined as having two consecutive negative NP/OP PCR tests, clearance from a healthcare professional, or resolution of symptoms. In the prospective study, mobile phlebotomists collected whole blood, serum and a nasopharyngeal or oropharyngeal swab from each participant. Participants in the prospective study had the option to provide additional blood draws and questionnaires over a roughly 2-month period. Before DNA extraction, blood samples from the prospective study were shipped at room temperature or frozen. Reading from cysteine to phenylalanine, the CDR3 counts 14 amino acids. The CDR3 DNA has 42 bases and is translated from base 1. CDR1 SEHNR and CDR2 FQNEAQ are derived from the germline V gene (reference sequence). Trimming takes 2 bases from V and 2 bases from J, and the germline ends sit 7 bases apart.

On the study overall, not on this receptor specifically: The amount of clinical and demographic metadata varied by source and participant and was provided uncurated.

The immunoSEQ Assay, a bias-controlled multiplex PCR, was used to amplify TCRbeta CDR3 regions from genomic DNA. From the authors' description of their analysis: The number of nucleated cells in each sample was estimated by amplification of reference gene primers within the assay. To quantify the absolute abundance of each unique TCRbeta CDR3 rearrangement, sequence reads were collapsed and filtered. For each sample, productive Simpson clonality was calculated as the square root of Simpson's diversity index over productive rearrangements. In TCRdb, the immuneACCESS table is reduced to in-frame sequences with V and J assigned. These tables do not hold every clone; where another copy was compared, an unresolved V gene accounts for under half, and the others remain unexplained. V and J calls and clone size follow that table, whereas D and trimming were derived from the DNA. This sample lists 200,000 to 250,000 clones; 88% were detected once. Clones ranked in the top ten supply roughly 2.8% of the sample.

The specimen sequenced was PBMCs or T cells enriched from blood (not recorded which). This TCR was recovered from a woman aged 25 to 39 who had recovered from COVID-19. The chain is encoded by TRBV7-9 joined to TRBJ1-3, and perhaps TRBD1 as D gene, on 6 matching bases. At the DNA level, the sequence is TGTGCCAGCAGCTTAACAGGGACTGGAAACACCATATATTTT. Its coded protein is CASSLTGTGNTIYF.